This is a list of T cell receptor beta chains from one sample in a study of blood T cell repertoires in COVID-19. The method was immunoSEQ multiplex PCR; TCRdb's version includes in-frame clones alone and lacks a portion of them. This table holds roughly 250,000 clones, 87% found once. The material sequenced was PBMCs or T cells enriched from blood (not recorded which). The receptors here all came from a woman in her twenties or thirties with acute COVID-19. CDR3s include the opening cysteine and the closing phenylalanine or tryptophan. The order of the fields is J gene, clone size, V gene, D gene, CDR3 protein, CDR3 DNA. A D gene is named only where the DNA matches it firmly. Clone sizes are given selectively: once, few, many, or a class where the clone is expanded.

>TRBJ1-1|few|TRBV19|NA
CASGNRGVKNTEAFF
TGTGCCAGTGGAAACCGAGGAGTGAAGAACACTGAAGCTTTCTTT
>TRBJ1-5|once|TRBV5-5|NA
CASSFPGQPQHF
TGTGCCAGCAGCTTCCCAGGCCAGCCCCAGCATTTT
>TRBJ2-7|NA|TRBV2|TRBD1
CASSEQGDNEQYF
TGTGCCAGCAGTGAGCAGGGGGACAACGAGCAGTACTTC
>TRBJ1-1|NA|TRBV7-8|NA
CASSFSGMNTEAFF
TGTGCCAGCAGCTTCTCAGGCATGAACACTGAAGCTTTCTTT
>TRBJ2-7|NA|TRBV20-1|TRBD1
CSASLDRAAYEQYF
TGCAGTGCTAGTCTCGACAGGGCTGCCTACGAGCAGTACTTC
>TRBJ2-5|NA|TRBV11-2|NA
CASSLEREQETQYF
TGTGCCAGCAGCTTAGAGAGGGAACAAGAGACCCAGTACTTC
>TRBJ2-7|NA|TRBV7-2|NA
CASSLAYHFEQYF
TGTGCCAGCAGCTTAGCTTACCACTTCGAGCAGTACTTC
>TRBJ2-2|NA|TRBV4-2|NA
CASSQDLENTGELFF
TGTGCCAGCAGCCAAGACCTAGAGAACACCGGGGAGCTGTTTTTT
>TRBJ1-2|NA|TRBV6-5|NA
CASSRDRNYGYTF
TGTGCCAGCAGTAGAGACAGGAACTATGGCTACACCTTC
>TRBJ2-7|NA|TRBV5-4|NA
CASSLDRYSYEQYF
TGTGCCAGCAGCTTGGACAGATACTCCTACGAGCAGTACTTC
>TRBJ1-5|NA|TRBV6-5|TRBD1
CASSPTGYSNQPQHF
TGTGCCAGCAGTCCGACAGGGTATAGCAATCAGCCCCAGCATTTT
>TRBJ1-6|NA|TRBV5-6|NA
CASSFVDRYLGNSPLHF
TGTGCCAGCAGCTTTGTGGACAGATATTTGGGAAATTCACCCCTCCACTTT
>TRBJ2-5|NA|TRBV10-2|TRBD2
CASIESLAGKGTQYF
TGCGCCAGCATCGAGTCACTAGCGGGGAAAGGGACCCAGTACTTC
>TRBJ1-5|NA|TRBV28|TRBD1
CASISGQGASQPQHF
TGTGCCAGCATCTCTGGACAGGGGGCGAGTCAGCCCCAGCATTTT
>TRBJ1-1|NA|TRBV27|TRBD1
CASSLSIQGAAEAFF
TGTGCCAGCAGTTTATCGATTCAGGGGGCCGCTGAAGCTTTCTTT
>TRBJ1-5|NA|TRBV2|NA
CASRPRVNSNQPQHF
TGTGCCAGCAGACCCAGGGTGAATAGCAATCAGCCCCAGCATTTT
>TRBJ2-2|NA|TRBV5-1|NA
CASSLVVITGELFF
TGCGCCAGCAGCTTGGTAGTAATCACCGGGGAGCTGTTTTTT
>TRBJ2-7|NA|TRBV7-2|TRBD2
CASSSGLAREQYF
TGTGCCAGCAGCTCGGGACTAGCGAGGGAGCAGTACTTC
>TRBJ2-2|NA|TRBV4-1|TRBD1
CASSQETGTNTGELFF
TGCGCCAGCAGCCAGGAGACAGGGACGAACACCGGGGAGCTGTTTTTT
>TRBJ2-2|NA|TRBV19|NA
CASSPRRAGWNTGELFF
TGTGCCAGTAGTCCTCGAAGGGCAGGGTGGAACACCGGGGAGCTGTTTTTT
>TRBJ2-7|NA|TRBV6-1|TRBD2
CASSELTSGGSYEQYF
TGTGCCAGCAGTGAACTCACTAGCGGGGGGTCCTACGAGCAGTACTTC
>TRBJ1-5|NA|TRBV4-1|TRBD1
CASSQVRPLPGQYVSNQPQHF
TGCGCCAGCAGCCAAGTAAGGCCTCTCCCGGGACAGTACGTTAGCAATCAGCCCCAGCATTTT
>TRBJ2-7|NA|TRBV29-1|NA
CSVEDLQSYEQYF
TGCAGCGTTGAAGATCTACAGTCCTACGAGCAGTACTTC
>TRBJ2-7|NA|TRBV15|TRBD2
CATSPRTSSYEQYF
TGTGCCACCAGCCCCCGGACTAGCTCCTACGAGCAGTACTTC
>TRBJ2-1|NA|TRBV6-2/TRBV6-3|TRBD2
CASSYVRGGYNEQFF
TGTGCCAGCAGTTACGTCCGCGGGGGGTACAATGAGCAGTTCTTC
>TRBJ1-6|NA|TRBV27|NA
CASSPMRRSPLHF
TGTGCCAGCAGTCCCATGCGGAGGTCACCCCTCCACTTT
>TRBJ2-3|NA|TRBV6-2/TRBV6-3|TRBD1
CASSYSRSGGADTQYF
TGTGCCAGCAGTTACTCGAGGTCAGGGGGCGCAGATACGCAGTATTTT
>TRBJ1-5|NA|TRBV18|TRBD1
CASSPGTDWGNQPQHF
TGTGCCAGCTCTCCTGGGACAGATTGGGGCAATCAGCCCCAGCATTTT
>TRBJ1-2|NA|TRBV27|TRBD1
CASSFDQGVGYTF
TGTGCCAGCAGTTTCGACCAGGGGGTTGGCTACACCTTC
>TRBJ1-5|few|TRBV4-1|NA
CASSQYRDSNQPQHF
TGCGCCAGCAGCCAATACAGGGATAGCAATCAGCCCCAGCATTTT
>TRBJ2-3|NA|TRBV4-1|TRBD2
CASSPLERGVTDTQYF
TGCGCCAGCAGCCCTCTAGAGCGGGGGGTCACAGATACGCAGTATTTT
>TRBJ2-1|NA|TRBV11-2|TRBD2
CASSSLAGSRRNEQFF
TGTGCCAGCAGCTCCTTAGCGGGAAGTAGAAGGAATGAGCAGTTCTTC
>TRBJ2-2|few|TRBV30|NA
CAVWAGTEMDTGELFF
TGTGCCGTATGGGCAGGTACGGAAATGGACACCGGGGAGCTGTTTTTT
>TRBJ1-2|NA|TRBV10-3|NA
CAITPDSVYGYTF
TGTGCCATCACCCCAGATTCTGTTTATGGCTACACCTTC
>TRBJ1-5|NA|TRBV25-1|NA
CASSERTDSNQPQHF
TGTGCCAGCAGTGAAAGGACAGACAGCAATCAGCCCCAGCATTTT
>TRBJ1-5|NA|TRBV11-1|TRBD1
CASSLGRGQNQPQHF
TGTGCCAGCAGCTTGGGAAGGGGACAGAACCAGCCCCAGCATTTT
>TRBJ2-7|NA|TRBV4-1|NA
CASSQGSGSYEQYF
TGCGCCAGCAGCCAAGGGAGCGGTTCCTACGAGCAGTACTTC
>TRBJ1-5|NA|TRBV19|TRBD1
CASSIVVGQLNQPQHF
TGTGCCAGTAGTATTGTGGTGGGACAGCTCAATCAGCCCCAGCATTTT
>TRBJ1-3|NA|TRBV2|NA
CASRSEGNLRNTIYF
TGTGCCAGTAGATCAGAGGGTAACCTTAGAAACACCATATATTTT
>TRBJ2-2|NA|TRBV4-1|TRBD2
CASSQGGPGGNTGELFF
TGCGCCAGCAGCCAAGGGGGACCGGGGGGGAACACCGGGGAGCTGTTTTTT
>TRBJ1-2|NA|TRBV3-1/TRBV3-2|NA
CASSQGQITNYGYTF
TGTGCCAGCAGCCAAGGGCAGATCACTAACTATGGCTACACCTTC
>TRBJ1-2|NA|TRBV5-1|NA
CASSLEETAYGYTF
TGCGCCAGCAGCTTGGAAGAGACAGCCTATGGCTACACCTTC
>TRBJ1-5|NA|TRBV27|NA
CASSFYRDINQPQHF
TGTGCCAGCAGTTTTTACAGGGACATTAATCAGCCCCAGCATTTT
>TRBJ1-4|NA|TRBV6-5|NA
CASSHNTKEKLFF
TGTGCCAGCAGTCACAATACAAAGGAAAAACTGTTTTTT
>TRBJ2-7|NA|TRBV19|NA
CASSGGNYEQYF
TGTGCCAGTAGCGGGGGAAATTACGAGCAGTACTTC
>TRBJ1-6|NA|TRBV6-5|NA
CASGQDSSYNSPLHF
TGTGCCAGCGGCCAGGACAGCTCCTATAATTCACCCCTCCACTTT